A selection of T cell receptor beta chains follows, all from one sample in a study of cytomegalovirus exposure and HLA in healthy donors. TCRdb's table, derived via immunoSEQ multiplex PCR, lists solely in-frame clones and lacks some. The profile covers over 100,000 clones, with about 64% appearing a single time and roughly 2.5% taken by the ten largest. Sequenced: PBMCs. The receptors originated from a woman aged 40-49 years in good health and CMV-seronegative. Each CDR3 is given with its conserved first and last residue. The D gene is left open where the match is weak. Some rows have no size entry. The others give once, few or many, or a class for an expanded clone.

j_gene | d_gene | abundance | v_gene | CDR3nt | CDR3aa
TRBJ2-7 | TRBD1 | once | TRBV19 | TGTGCCAGCACGCCGGGACAGGGATCATCCGAGCAGTACTTC | CASTPGQGSSEQYF
TRBJ1-2 | TRBD1 | NA | TRBV11-2 | TGTGCCAGCCTAAAGGGGACAGAAAGAAACTATGGCTACACCTTC | CASLKGTERNYGYTF
TRBJ1-2 | NA | NA | TRBV5-6 | TGTGCCAGCAGCTTTCTACAGGGTGGTAACTATGGCTACACCTTC | CASSFLQGGNYGYTF
TRBJ1-6 | TRBD1 | NA | TRBV28 | TGTGCCAGCAGTTCTACATGGGACAGGGGTGTCTATAATTCACCCCTCCACTTT | CASSSTWDRGVYNSPLHF
TRBJ2-7 | TRBD1 | NA | TRBV30 | TGTGCCTGGGAACGGGACAGGGGGGCCGAGCAGTACTTC | CAWERDRGAEQYF
TRBJ2-3 | TRBD1 | NA | TRBV4-3 | TGCGCCAGCAGCCCGCGGGCAGGGGGACAGGCAGATACGCAGTATTTT | CASSPRAGGQADTQYF
TRBJ2-5 | NA | NA | TRBV5-4 | TGTGCCAGCAGCCCGGTCCGGGGTCGAAGCTTAGAGACCCAGTACTTC | CASSPVRGRSLETQYF
TRBJ1-2 | NA | few | TRBV6-6 | TGTGCCAGCAGGGGGGAGGGGGGCTACACCTTC | CASRGEGGYTF
TRBJ1-2 | TRBD1 | NA | TRBV27 | TGTGCCAGCAGATCGGGACAGGGTTATGGCTACACCTTC | CASRSGQGYGYTF
TRBJ2-5 | NA | NA | TRBV20-1 | TGCAGTGCTAGCCTAGAAGAGACCCAGTACTTC | CSASLEETQYF
TRBJ1-5 | NA | NA | TRBV5-4 | TGTGCCAGCAGTCTCTTCGGGGTGGATCAGCCCCAGCATTTT | CASSLFGVDQPQHF
TRBJ2-3 | TRBD2 | NA | TRBV27 | TGTGCCAGCAGCCCCAGGGCTTTACTAGCGGGGGGCACAGATACGCAGTATTTT | CASSPRALLAGGTDTQYF
TRBJ2-2 | NA | NA | TRBV30 | TGTGCCTGGAGTTCACCTTACCCCCGAGGAAAAAACACCGGGGAGCTGTTTTTT | CAWSSPYPRGKNTGELFF
TRBJ1-1 | TRBD1 | NA | TRBV28 | TGTGCCAGCAGTTTCTTAGGGGCAGGGGGCCTGGGGACTGAAGCTTTCTTT | CASSFLGAGGLGTEAFF
TRBJ1-2 | NA | NA | TRBV19 | TGTGCCAGTAGTATAGCAGGACACAGCTATGGCTACACCTTC | CASSIAGHSYGYTF
TRBJ2-6 | NA | NA | TRBV5-4 | TGTGCCAGCAGCTTGGATGGATCCAGCTCTGGGGCCAACGTCCTGACGTTC | CASSLDGSSSGANVLTF
TRBJ2-5 | TRBD1 | NA | TRBV2 | TGTGCCAGCAGCGGACAGGGTCTGAGGGAGACCCAGTACTTC | CASSGQGLRETQYF
TRBJ2-1 | NA | NA | TRBV28 | TGTGCCAGCAGTGGCGGGGCGCGGTACAATGAGCAGTTCTTC | CASSGGARYNEQFF
TRBJ1-2 | TRBD1 | NA | TRBV28 | TGTGCCAGCGGTGACAGGGGCTATGGCTACACCTTC | CASGDRGYGYTF
TRBJ2-3 | NA | once | TRBV5-1 | TGCGCCAGCAGCTTGTTGCAGGCCGGTAGCACAGATACGCAGTATTTT | CASSLLQAGSTDTQYF
TRBJ1-1 | NA | medium-sized | TRBV6-1 | TGTGCCAGCGGTGGCTATCTCCCTGAAGCTTTCTTT | CASGGYLPEAFF
TRBJ1-6 | NA | NA | TRBV6-6 | TGTGCCCAACGGGGGGCGTTGGATTCACCCCTCCACTTT | CAQRGALDSPLHF
TRBJ1-5 | NA | NA | TRBV5-6 | TGTGCCAGCAGCTTGGGGGGACACCACAATCAGCCCCAGCATTTT | CASSLGGHHNQPQHF
TRBJ2-1 | NA | once | TRBV7-9 | TGTGCCAGCAGCCCAGGCATGGGCCCCAATGAGCAGTTCTTC | CASSPGMGPNEQFF
TRBJ2-1 | NA | NA | TRBV30 | TGTGCCTGGAGTGTACGCGGGCTTAGCTCCTACAATGAGCAGTTCTTC | CAWSVRGLSSYNEQFF
TRBJ1-1 | NA | few | TRBV7-2 | TGTGCCAGCACCCCTAGGGGGAAGGCTGGGGGTAAACCGAACACTGAAGCTTTCTTT | CASTPRGKAGGKPNTEAFF
TRBJ2-1 | TRBD2 | NA | TRBV11-2 | TGTGCCAGCAGCTTAGTGCGCGCGGGGGGTTCCAATGAGCAGTTCTTC | CASSLVRAGGSNEQFF
TRBJ1-5 | NA | NA | TRBV6-1 | TGTGCCACCTGGTCGAGGGAATCTAGCAATCAGCCCCAGCATTTT | CATWSRESSNQPQHF
TRBJ2-4 | TRBD1 | few | TRBV7-8 | TGTGCCAGCAGCCCCTCCCTCCGACAGGGGGGAACCAAAAACATTCAGTACTTC | CASSPSLRQGGTKNIQYF
TRBJ2-3 | TRBD2 | few | TRBV2 | TGTGCCAGCAGTGAAGCAACGGTAGCGGGGGCCTTCACAGATACGCAGTATTTT | CASSEATVAGAFTDTQYF
TRBJ1-2 | NA | few | TRBV12-5 | TGTGCTAGTGGTTTGGTACAGGGTAGCTACACCTTC | CASGLVQGSYTF
TRBJ1-4 | NA | NA | TRBV28 | TGTGCCAGCAGCCCCCAGGACAGTGGCAATGAAAAACTGTTTTTT | CASSPQDSGNEKLFF
TRBJ2-7 | NA | NA | TRBV4-3 | TGCGCCAGCAGCCAAGAAAACGGCGCGGGAACCTACGAGCAGTACTTC | CASSQENGAGTYEQYF
TRBJ2-7 | NA | NA | TRBV29-1 | TGCAGCGTCAGGGATCCATCCTACGAGCAGTACTTC | CSVRDPSYEQYF
TRBJ1-5 | TRBD1 | NA | TRBV18 | TGTGCCAGCTCAACCACAGGGGGCCGTCAGCCCCAGCATTTT | CASSTTGGRQPQHF
TRBJ1-1 | NA | once | TRBV2 | TGTGCCAGCAAGGGGGAGGGAATTACTGAAGCTTTCTTT | CASKGEGITEAFF
TRBJ1-2 | TRBD1 | few | TRBV4-1 | TGCGCCAGCAGCCTTACAGGGGATCTGGCTTTGAACTATGGCTACACCTTC | CASSLTGDLALNYGYTF
TRBJ2-1 | TRBD1 | few | TRBV7-3 | TGTGCCAGCAGCTTAGGGACAGGCTCCTACAATGAGCAGTTCTTC | CASSLGTGSYNEQFF
TRBJ2-5 | TRBD1 | few | TRBV11-2 | TGTGCCAGCAGCTTTACCACCGGGACAGGGCCCGCTGAGACCCAGTACTTC | CASSFTTGTGPAETQYF
TRBJ2-1 | TRBD1 | few | TRBV7-8 | TGTGCCAGCAGCCCGACAGGGTACTCCTACAATGAGCAGTTCTTC | CASSPTGYSYNEQFF
TRBJ1-3 | NA | NA | TRBV5-1 | TGCGCCAGCAGCCAGCTTGGAGCCTCTGGAAACACCATATATTTT | CASSQLGASGNTIYF
TRBJ2-7 | NA | few | TRBV29-1 | TGCAGCGTGGGGGGGACATTGAGCTCCTACGAGCAGTACTTC | CSVGGTLSSYEQYF
TRBJ1-1 | NA | NA | TRBV2 | TGTGCCAGCAGTGGACAGCAGGACACTGAAGCTTTCTTT | CASSGQQDTEAFF
TRBJ2-3 | NA | NA | TRBV5-4 | TGTGCCAGCAGCTTGCCCGGGACAAACCTAGATACGCAGTATTTT | CASSLPGTNLDTQYF
TRBJ2-3 | NA | few | TRBV7-3 | TGTGCCAGCAGCTTAACCTCTAGCACAGATACGCAGTATTTT | CASSLTSSTDTQYF
TRBJ1-2 | NA | few | TRBV5-6 | TGTGCCAGCAGCTTGGATGGGACTTATGGCTACACCTTC | CASSLDGTYGYTF
TRBJ2-4 | TRBD1 | NA | TRBV29-1 | TGCAGCGTTCGGGACAGGGTTGTTAACATTCAGTACTTC | CSVRDRVVNIQYF
TRBJ2-1 | TRBD2 | few | TRBV4-1 | TGCGCCAGCAGCCAGGTAGCGGGGACCTACAATGAGCAGTTCTTC | CASSQVAGTYNEQFF